The rows below give T cell receptor beta chains drawn from one sample of a study of identical twins. TCRdb used MiXCR to reprocess the 5' RACE reads, holding one entry per CDR3 protein. The sample records 640,000 or so distinct CDR3 sequences, roughly 6.2% being singletons. Sequencing input: naive T cells sorted from blood. These receptors were obtained from a man aged 18 to 30 in good health. The CDR3 runs from the conserved cysteine through the conserved F or W. The order of the fields is CDR3 DNA, CDR3 protein, clone size, V gene, J gene, D gene. D genes are given only for firm matches. The listing skips clone size in some rows; elsewhere it reads once, few, many or a size class.

TGCAGTGCTAGAGAGGGGCACCGGGCGCGGAACACTGAAGCTTTCTTT	CSAREGHRARNTEAFF	many	TRBV20-1	TRBJ1-1	NA
TGTGCCAGCAGTTCGGGACTAGCGGGATTCAGCGATACGCAGTATTTT	CASSSGLAGFSDTQYF	many	TRBV28	TRBJ2-3	TRBD2
TGTGCCAGCAGTTACCGGGACAGCAACTATGGCTACACCTTC	CASSYRDSNYGYTF	few	TRBV6-5	TRBJ1-2	TRBD1
TGTGCCAGCAGCTTAGTCGACACTGCATCTTCCTACGAGCAGTACTTC	CASSLVDTASSYEQYF	many	TRBV7-2	TRBJ2-7	NA
TGCGCCAGCAGCCCCTACAGGGGGCATCAAGAGACCCAGTACTTC	CASSPYRGHQETQYF	few	TRBV5-1	TRBJ2-5	TRBD1
TGCGCCAGCAGCCCCCGATCGGGGCCTTACAATGAGCAGTTCTTC	CASSPRSGPYNEQFF	many	TRBV4-3	TRBJ2-1	NA
TGCGCCAGCAGCTTAGGGGATCCGAATCAGCCCCAGCATTTT	CASSLGDPNQPQHF	NA	TRBV5-1	TRBJ1-5	NA
TGTGCGGACCTGGGCCCAGCCTGGGAAAACATTCAGTACTTC	CADLGPAWENIQYF	NA	TRBV30	TRBJ2-4	NA
TGTGCCAGCAGCCTGACAGGGGAGGTTTCACCCCTCCACTTT	CASSLTGEVSPLHF	many	TRBV12-3/TRBV12-4	TRBJ1-6	TRBD1
TGTGCCAGCAGCCAAGACCCAGGGGACTACGAGCAGTACTTC	CASSQDPGDYEQYF	many	TRBV4-2	TRBJ2-7	NA
TGTGCCAGCAGCCGCGGGACTAGCGGGAGTAACACCGGGGAGCTGTTTTTT	CASSRGTSGSNTGELFF	once	TRBV7-6	TRBJ2-2	TRBD2
TGTGCCAGCAGTTTTGTGACGGGACCCCGCACAGATACGCAGTATTTT	CASSFVTGPRTDTQYF	many	TRBV27	TRBJ2-3	NA
TGTGCCAGCAGCCCCACGACGCGTGCCTACAATGAGCAGTTCTTC	CASSPTTRAYNEQFF	NA	TRBV3-1	TRBJ2-1	NA
TGTGCCAGCAGCCAAGTACCGGGACACGTCCAGTACTTC	CASSQVPGHVQYF	few	TRBV14	TRBJ2-5	NA
TGCAGTGCTAGACGATCGGGACTAGAGTTGGGCGAGCAGTACTTC	CSARRSGLELGEQYF	many	TRBV20-1	TRBJ2-7	TRBD2
TGTGCCAGCAGTTACGACAGGACAGGGGCCTCAACTAATGAAAAACTGTTTTTT	CASSYDRTGASTNEKLFF	few	TRBV6-5	TRBJ1-4	TRBD1
TGCGCCAGCAGCTTGGACCTTGGGACAGGACTTTACGAGCAGTACTTC	CASSLDLGTGLYEQYF	many	TRBV5-1	TRBJ2-7	TRBD1
TGCAGCGTTCAGGGGCGACTCACAGATACGCAGTATTTT	CSVQGRLTDTQYF	many	TRBV29-1	TRBJ2-3	NA
TGTGCCAGCAGGATACAGGGGGCAGATACGCAGTATTTT	CASRIQGADTQYF	many	TRBV11-2	TRBJ2-3	TRBD1
TGCGCCAGCAGCTCGACCGACCGACAGGGCGAGGATTTAGCGGGAGGGCTTTATACGCAGTATTTT	CASSSTDRQGEDLAGGLYTQYF	NA	TRBV5-1	TRBJ2-3	TRBD2
TGCGCCAGCAGCCAAGATCGGCAGGGTACGGGGTACGAGCAGTACTTC	CASSQDRQGTGYEQYF	few	TRBV4-3	TRBJ2-7	NA
TGTGCCAGCAGCCCCCCCCGGACTCCCCCCAATGAGCAGTTCTTC	CASSPPRTPPNEQFF	many	TRBV4-2	TRBJ2-1	NA
TGCGCCAGCAGCTCATCCGGGACAGGGGGTGGTGAGCAGTTCTTC	CASSSSGTGGGEQFF	NA	TRBV5-1	TRBJ2-1	TRBD1
TGTGCCAGCAGTGGAAAGAGTGATCAGCCCCAGCATTTT	CASSGKSDQPQHF	NA	TRBV2	TRBJ1-5	NA
TGCGCCAGCACCCTTCGGGACGGAAGGACCGGGGAGCTGTTTTTT	CASTLRDGRTGELFF	NA	TRBV5-1	TRBJ2-2	NA
TGTGCCATCAGTGAGTACGGGGTCCGGTATGGCGAGCAGTACTTC	CAISEYGVRYGEQYF	few	TRBV10-3	TRBJ2-7	NA
TGTGCCAGCTCACGAGCCGGGACCAAAAGCCAAGAGACCCAGTACTTC	CASSRAGTKSQETQYF	few	TRBV18	TRBJ2-5	NA
TGTGCCAGCAGCCCCGGGCAGGGCCCTTGGCTAGAGCAGTTCTTC	CASSPGQGPWLEQFF	many	TRBV4-2	TRBJ2-1	NA
TGTGCCAGGGAAAAAGGCAGGGAGTACGAGCAGTACTTC	CAREKGREYEQYF	few	TRBV15	TRBJ2-7	NA
TGCGCCAGCAGTGAAGCCCGATTCAGGGCAGTAGACACCGGGGAGCTGTTTTTT	CASSEARFRAVDTGELFF	few	TRBV10-2	TRBJ2-2	NA
TGCAGTGCTTTCATCCCTCTGGGACAGGGTCAGTTCTTC	CSAFIPLGQGQFF	NA	TRBV20-1	TRBJ2-1	TRBD1
TGTGCCAGCAGTTTACCAGGGGTGCGCGAGCAGTACTTC	CASSLPGVREQYF	many	TRBV12-3/TRBV12-4	TRBJ2-7	NA
TGTGCCAGCAGTCCTAGCGGGAGGCCCTACAATGAGCAGTTCTTC	CASSPSGRPYNEQFF	many	TRBV12-3/TRBV12-4	TRBJ2-1	TRBD2
TGCAGCGCTACCTCAGGGGCCCCCGAAGCTTTCTTT	CSATSGAPEAFF	many	TRBV29-1	TRBJ1-1	NA
TGTGCCACCTCGCGGGCCGGAAAAAACTATGGCTACACCTTC	CATSRAGKNYGYTF	few	TRBV10-3	TRBJ1-2	NA
TGCACTTACCAACAGGGCGGGAACACTGAAGCTTTCTTT	CTYQQGGNTEAFF	many	TRBV29-1	TRBJ1-1	NA
TGTGCCAGCAGTTTCCAATTCGAACTAGCGGGAGGGACCCAGTATTTT	CASSFQFELAGGTQYF	many	TRBV27	TRBJ2-3	TRBD2
TGTGCCAGCAGTCGCAGGGGAGGAGGCTACACCTTC	CASSRRGGGYTF	few	TRBV12-3/TRBV12-4	TRBJ1-2	NA
TGTGCCACCAGCAGACAACCGGGACTAGCGGACTACAATGAGCAGTTCTTC	CATSRQPGLADYNEQFF	NA	TRBV15	TRBJ2-1	TRBD2
TGTGCCAGCAGCTTGTTCCAGGGTTCGGATACGCAGTATTTT	CASSLFQGSDTQYF	few	TRBV5-6	TRBJ2-3	NA
TGTGCCAGCAGCCGATTCCAGGGCCTCCTCCAAGAGACCCAGTACTTC	CASSRFQGLLQETQYF	many	TRBV7-2	TRBJ2-5	NA
TGTGCCAGCAGTTACGACCAGGGTGAGGAGCCCCAGCATTTT	CASSYDQGEEPQHF	many	TRBV6-5	TRBJ1-5	NA
TGCAGCGTTGAAGGTTCCAATAACACAGATACGCAGTATTTT	CSVEGSNNTDTQYF	few	TRBV29-1	TRBJ2-3	NA
TGCAGTGCTAGAGGACCAGGGGGCAATCAGCCCCAGCATTTT	CSARGPGGNQPQHF	many	TRBV20-1	TRBJ1-5	NA
TGTGCCAGCAGCTTAGAGAACCACTACGAGCAGTACTTC	CASSLENHYEQYF	many	TRBV7-9	TRBJ2-7	NA
TGTGCCAGCAATAAGCAGAGAAATAGCAATCAGCCCCAGCATTTT	CASNKQRNSNQPQHF	many	TRBV6-1	TRBJ1-5	NA
TGTGCCAGCAGCCAAGGGACCTCGTCCCAGCATTTT	CASSQGTSSQHF	few	TRBV3-1	TRBJ1-5	NA
TGTGCCAGCAGCCGCGCAGGACAGGGTGGCTATGGCTACACCTTC	CASSRAGQGGYGYTF	many	TRBV7-9	TRBJ1-2	TRBD1
TGTGCCAGCAGCTTAGTACGGGAGTGGAGAGAGACCCAGTACTTC	CASSLVREWRETQYF	NA	TRBV7-6	TRBJ2-5	NA
TGTGCCAGCAGCTTATTAACTCCCCAAGAGACCCAGTACTTC	CASSLLTPQETQYF	many	TRBV7-2	TRBJ2-5	NA
TGTGCCAGCAGCCCTCGAATAGCGGGAAGCTACGAGCAGTACTTC	CASSPRIAGSYEQYF	NA	TRBV7-9	TRBJ2-7	TRBD2
TGTGCCAGCAGTTTCGGGGATCCGGCGACCCAGTACTTC	CASSFGDPATQYF	few	TRBV12-3/TRBV12-4	TRBJ2-5	NA
TGCGCCAGCAGCGGGGACAGGGGTCAGCCCCAGCATTTT	CASSGDRGQPQHF	few	TRBV4-1	TRBJ1-5	TRBD1
TGTGCCAGCAGCGGACAGTTCCCGCCCGCCTACGAGCAGTACTTC	CASSGQFPPAYEQYF	NA	TRBV25-1	TRBJ2-7	NA
TGCGCCAGCAGCTTGGCGGTCTCCCTGAATACGCAGTATTTT	CASSLAVSLNTQYF	many	TRBV5-1	TRBJ2-3	NA
TGTGCCACCAGCAGAGCTCCGGGACTAGCGAGAGAGACCCAGTACTTC	CATSRAPGLARETQYF	many	TRBV15	TRBJ2-5	TRBD2
TGTGCCAGCAGCTTAGTAGGCCTCGGGGGGGCCGGTGGCGAGCAGTACTTC	CASSLVGLGGAGGEQYF	few	TRBV7-9	TRBJ2-7	TRBD2
TGTGCCACCAGTGTCAGGGACAGCTCCTACGAGCAGTACTTC	CATSVRDSSYEQYF	few	TRBV24-1	TRBJ2-7	TRBD1
TGTGCCAGCAGTTTATCTGGGCCGATACGCAATCAGCCCCAGCATTTT	CASSLSGPIRNQPQHF	few	TRBV28	TRBJ1-5	NA